This T cell receptor (beta chain) was found in a study of shared clonotypes between healthy human individuals. Study findings and constraints: Against clonotypes common to all four donors, non-shared ones had lower generation probabilities.

TCRdb's copy holds only in-frame clones and misses some; the assay was immunoSEQ multiplex PCR. The sample consists of about 1.5 million clones, around 97% of them appearing once. Worth noting for this clone: What it binds is unknown.

The clonotype was recovered from a young man in good health. Material for sequencing was naive CD4+ T cells sorted from blood. As to subset: CD45RA+ positively selected.

In DNA, the CDR3 is TGTGCCAGCTCACCGGGACTGAGGGACTCTGGGGCCAACGTCCTGACTTTC. Its protein is CASSPGLRDSGANVLTF. The chain employs TRBV18 and TRBJ2-6; D possibly corresponds to TRBD2 (6 bases). Trimming removed 3 bases at V and 0 bases at J, with 12 bases between. The germline V gene has CDR1 KGHSH and CDR2 LQKENI. This CDR3 has 17 amino acids.